This is a list of T cell receptor beta chains from one sample in a study of CD8+ T cells in alopecia areata. Profiling relied on immunoSEQ multiplex PCR, and the TCRdb table lists in-frame clones only, not all of them. The sample yields around 13,000 clones, approximately 71% seen once. The material sequenced was skin, taken at week 4, from a patient treated with tofacitinib. Receptor source: a human donor with alopecia areata. Both conserved end residues are part of each CDR3. A D gene is named only where the DNA matches it firmly. Only part of the rows carry a size: once, few, many, or a class if the clone is expanded.

TRBJ1-2 | TRBV5-4 | 13 | . | few | TGTGCCAGCAGGTTGGGGAGGGGAGATGGCTACACCTTC | CASRLGRGDGYTF
TRBJ2-2 | TRBV4-2 | 17 | TRBD2 | . | TGTGCCAGCAGCCGGGGTAGCGGGGAGTCGGGAGGCGGGGAGCTGTTTTTT | CASSRGSGESGGGELFF
TRBJ2-3 | TRBV19 | 13 | . | . | TGTGCCAGTAGTCTAACAGGTTCCTTTCCGTCTAGGTTT | CASSLTGSFPSRF
TRBJ1-4 | TRBV27 | 15 | . | . | TGTGCCAGCAGTTTTGGCATCTCAACTAATGAAAAACTGTTTTTT | CASSFGISTNEKLFF
TRBJ2-1 | TRBV7-2 | 15 | TRBD2 | once | TGTGCCAGCAGCCCAGGGACTAGCGGTTACAATGAGCAGTTCTTC | CASSPGTSGYNEQFF
TRBJ2-1 | TRBV9 | 16 | TRBD2 | . | TGTGCCAGCAGCCCAGCGGGGGGTAGCGGGGGATGGGAGCAGTTCTTC | CASSPAGGSGGWEQFF
TRBJ2-2 | TRBV29-1 | 13 | TRBD2 | few | TGCAGCGCCGGGACTAGCGTAGCCGGGGAGCTGTTTTTT | CSAGTSVAGELFF
TRBJ2-7 | TRBV6-5 | 16 | . | . | TGTGCCAGCAGTTACGGGTCGGGACTTTTGTCCTACGAGCAGTACTTC | CASSYGSGLLSYEQYF
TRBJ2-3 | TRBV5-1 | 14 | . | once | TGCGCCAGCAGCTTGGGGACCTTCACAGATACGCAGTATTTT | CASSLGTFTDTQYF
TRBJ1-1 | TRBV5-1 | 15 | . | . | TGCGCCAGCAGCTGGGATTTAGGTGAAGTCGCTGAAGCTTTCTTT | CASSWDLGEVAEAFF
TRBJ2-7 | TRBV2 | 13 | TRBD2 | few | TGTGCCAGCACTCTAGCGGATTCCTACGAGCAGTACTTC | CASTLADSYEQYF
TRBJ2-1 | TRBV7-9 | 17 | . | . | TGTGCCAGCAGCTTACCCGGCCCAGGGAGCGGATACAATGAGCAGTTCTTC | CASSLPGPGSGYNEQFF
TRBJ1-1 | TRBV5-5 | 14 | TRBD1 | . | TGTGCCAGCAGCCTAGGGGACAGGGCCTCTGAAGCTTTCTTT | CASSLGDRASEAFF
TRBJ2-3 | TRBV28 | 17 | TRBD2 | . | TGTGCCAGCAGTTCTAGCGGGGGGAGGATAAACACAGATACGCAGTATTTT | CASSSSGGRINTDTQYF
TRBJ1-2 | TRBV2 | 14 | . | . | TGTGCCAGGGAAGAGACAGGATTTAACTATGGCTACACCTTC | CAREETGFNYGYTF
TRBJ1-1 | TRBV18 | 14 | . | . | TGTGCCAGCTCACCGGGGGGCGGGGACACTGAAGCTTTCTTT | CASSPGGGDTEAFF
TRBJ1-2 | TRBV21-1 | 17 | . | . | TGTGCCAGCAGCAAAGTATCTAGGACAGGGCAAAACTATGGCTACACCTTC | CASSKVSRTGQNYGYTF
TRBJ1-2 | TRBV6-5 | 15 | TRBD1 | . | TGTGCCAGCAGTTACCTTGGGACAGGGGACTATGGCTACACCTTC | CASSYLGTGDYGYTF
TRBJ1-2 | TRBV6-5 | 14 | . | few | TGTGCCAGCAGCATACAGGGTGGGGGCTATGGCTACACCTTC | CASSIQGGGYGYTF
TRBJ2-7 | TRBV7-8 | 14 | TRBD2 | . | TGTGCCAGCAGCTTAGGGCTAGCGGGGGACGAGCAGTACTTC | CASSLGLAGDEQYF
TRBJ1-6 | TRBV7-2 | 17 | TRBD1 | few | TGTGCCAGCAGCCCGGACAGGTTCAGGTGGGGTAATTCACCCCTCCACTTT | CASSPDRFRWGNSPLHF
TRBJ1-1 | TRBV6-6 | 16 | TRBD1 | once | TGTGCCAGCAGGCCGGTGGGGGACAGGGCCGAAACTGAAGCTTTCTTT | CASRPVGDRAETEAFF
TRBJ2-3 | TRBV7-2 | 12 | TRBD1 | medium-sized | TGTGCCAGCAGCCCTAGACAGGGGAGGAAGTATTTT | CASSPRQGRKYF
TRBJ2-3 | TRBV7-2 | 14 | . | . | TGCGCCAGCAGCCGAGGAAGGGACACAGATACGCAGTATTTT | CASSRGRDTDTQYF
TRBJ1-1 | TRBV13 | 15 | . | . | TGTGCCAGCAGCCCTACTAGGAACCTGAACACTGAAGCTTTCTTT | CASSPTRNLNTEAFF
TRBJ2-7 | TRBV15 | 16 | TRBD2 | few | TGTGCCACCAGCAGAGGGTTTTCACGCGGGAGCTACGAGCAGTACTTC | CATSRGFSRGSYEQYF
TRBJ1-2 | TRBV6-5 | 15 | TRBD1 | . | TGTGCCAGCAGTTACACCCAGGGGGCAAGATATGGCTACACCTTC | CASSYTQGARYGYTF
TRBJ1-2 | TRBV13 | 14 | . | once | TGTGCCAGCAGCTTACTCGGTCAGTTCCATGGCTACACCTTC | CASSLLGQFHGYTF